Shown below are 27 T cell receptor beta chains from a single sample sequenced in a study of T cells after yellow fever vaccination. MiXCR was run by TCRdb on the 5' RACE reads, yielding one entry per CDR3 protein. The sample lists around 350,000 distinct CDR3 sequences; around 10% were seen once. Sequenced here: PBMCs, sampled on the day of the first yellow fever vaccination. All receptors come from a man aged 18 to 35 who received the YFV17D yellow fever vaccine.

The table lists this clonotype with a few counts. This chain's CDR3 is CASSGLGQTYEQYF. The CDR3 DNA reads as TGCGCCAGCAGCGGCCTGGGACAGACCTACGAGCAGTACTTC. The chain is built from TRBV4-1 and TRBJ2-7, with 7 bases lining up with TRBD1. The CDR3 has 14 residues. Germline values: CDR1 MGHRA, CDR2 YSYEKL. Trimming took 5 bases from V and 2 from J; bases not matched to a gene: 6.

The genes are TRBV4-1 and TRBJ2-2; D is unclear. Per the germline V gene, CDR1 is MGHRA and CDR2 is YSYEKL. Trimming cost V 2 bases and J 0 bases, with 10 bases left between them. The CDR3 is made up of 16 amino acids. CDR3: CASSQLLQTNTGELFF. As DNA, the CDR3 is TGCGCCAGCAGCCAATTATTACAGACGAACACCGGGGAGCTGTTTTTT.

This clonotype was seen a few times. The chain has TRBV12-3 or TRBV12-4 and TRBJ1-5; unclear D gene. This CDR3 is 13 amino acids long. V lost 2 bases and J 3 bases, leaving 5 bases between the germline ends. DNA for the CDR3: TGTGCCAGCAGTTTAAGGGACAATCAGCCCCAGCATTTT. This sequence encodes CASSLRDNQPQHF.

The rearrangement links TRBV20-1 to TRBJ2-1; 11 bases align to TRBD2. CDR1 is DFQATT, CDR2 SNEGSKA, per germline (reference sequence). Unmatched junction bases numbered 5, after V lost 2 bases and J lost 8 bases. The CDR3 runs to 14 residues. CDR3 region: CSARNSGGVDEQFF. The CDR3 DNA reads as TGCAGTGCTAGAAATAGCGGGGGGGTGGATGAGCAGTTCTTC.

This clonotype occurred a few times. The chain recombines TRBV6-8 with TRBJ1-5; TRBD1 might be the D (6 bases). This CDR3 region has 11 residues. V shed 8 bases and J shed 7 bases, with 9 bases lying between them. CDR1 and CDR2 (germline): MNHGY, SAAAGT. The CDR3 protein is CASPTGQPQHF. The CDR3 DNA reads as TGTGCCAGCCCCACAGGGCAGCCCCAGCATTTT.

The gene calls are TRBV27 and TRBJ2-5, with TRBD2 identical over 8 bases. This CDR3 has 14 amino acids. Per the germline V gene, CDR1 is MNHEY and CDR2 is SMNVEV (reference sequence). The V segment lost 5 bases and the J segment 4 bases; nucleotides outside the gene matches: 6. This chain's CDR3 is CASSPHRGGETQYF. The DNA of the CDR3 is TGTGCCAGCAGTCCACACCGGGGGGGAGAGACCCAGTACTTC.

The chain recombines TRBV11-2 with TRBJ1-1; D call uncertain. The CDR3 covers 12 residues. V lost 5 bases, J lost 6 bases, and 10 bases lay in between. Per germline, CDR1 SGHAT and CDR2 FQNNGV. The CDR3 DNA follows: TGTGCCAGCAGCGCTTCTCAGGCTGAAGCTTTCTTT. As protein: CASSASQAEAFF.

The rearrangement joins TRBV20-1 to TRBJ2-6; D uncertain. The CDR3 totals 15 residues. Trimming removed 3 bases from V and 4 bases from J, with 13 bases in between. Germline loops: CDR1 DFQATT, CDR2 SNEGSKA (reference sequence). CDR3 nucleotide sequence: TGCAGTGCTAGGAATTTCCGTTCCGGGGCCAACGTCCTGACTTTC. Translated, it gives CSARNFRSGANVLTF.

This clonotype was detected a few times. The J gene is TRBJ1-1, the V gene TRBV3-1; D might be TRBD1 (6 bases). CDR1 is LGHDT, CDR2 YNNKEL, per germline (reference sequence). This CDR3 has 15 residues. V dropped 3 bases and J dropped 3 bases, with 14 bases sitting between them. CDR3 sequence (DNA): TGTGCCAGCAGCCAGTGGGTTCCAGGGGACACTGAAGCTTTCTTT. Protein sequence: CASSQWVPGDTEAFF. Full variable domain (remainder filled in from reference TRBV3-1 and TRBJ1-1): DTAVSQTPKYLVTQMGNDKSIKCEQNLGHDTMYWYKQDSKKFLKIMFSYNNKELIINETVPNRFSPKSPDKAHLNLHINSLELGDSAVYFCASSQWVPGDTEAFFGQGTRLTVV.

This clonotype has just a few counts. CDR3 sequence (DNA): TGTGCCAGCAGTGCCCGGGACAGGGAGGGTGAAGCTTTCTTT. This translates into CASSARDREGEAFF. This chain connects TRBV2 to TRBJ1-1; 9 bases agree with TRBD1. Germline V gene data show CDR1 as SNHLY and CDR2 as FYNNEI. V was pared by 4 bases and J by 7 bases, with 7 bases of the junction left unmatched. The CDR3 covers 14 residues.

V is TRBV20-1 and J is TRBJ2-5, with 7 bases fitting TRBD1. This CDR3 has 14 residues. V gave up 5 bases and J gave up 1 base; unmatched junction bases: 7. Germline V gene sequence: CDR1 DFQATT, CDR2 SNEGSKA (reference sequence). This chain's CDR3 is CSAYDRTGQETQYF. The CDR3, as DNA: TGCAGTGCTTACGATCGGACAGGCCAAGAGACCCAGTACTTC.

The table lists this clonotype with many counts. This chain uses TRBV3-1 with TRBJ2-7; no clear D. CDR1 LGHDT and CDR2 YNNKEL come from the germline V gene (reference sequence). V lost 0 bases, J lost 1 base, and 13 bases lay in between. This CDR3 comprises 16 residues. CDR3: CASSQDLRRPSYEQYF. In nucleotides, the CDR3 is TGTGCCAGCAGCCAAGATCTCCGCCGGCCTTCCTACGAGCAGTACTTC.

The chain recombines TRBV7-8 with TRBJ1-1, with D possibly matching TRBD1 (5 bases). V shed 7 bases and J shed 5 bases, with 14 bases lying between them. Germline lookup yields CDR1 SGHVS and CDR2 FQNEAQ. The CDR3 has 13 amino acids. CDR3 sequence reads: CASTLREGTEAFF. The CDR3 DNA reads as TGTGCCAGCACACTTAGAGAGGGGACTGAAGCTTTCTTT.

The chain recombines TRBV6-2 or TRBV6-3 with TRBJ2-5, with D hard to call. The V end lost 0 bases, the J end lost 5 bases, and 4 bases lay between the germline ends. The germline V gene encodes CDR1 MNHEY and CDR2 SVGEGT. This CDR3 comprises 12 residues. The CDR3 protein is CASSYSKETQYF. The DNA for the CDR3 is TGTGCCAGCAGTTACTCTAAGGAGACCCAGTACTTC.

The rearrangement links TRBV6-2 or TRBV6-3 to TRBJ1-1; no firm D call. The V gene lost 4 bases and the J gene lost 6 bases, with 18 bases spanning the gap. Germline V gives CDR1 MNHEY, CDR2 SVGEGT. CDR3 length equals 15 residues. CDR3 residues: CASSWSWLASAEAFF. The DNA of the CDR3 is TGTGCCAGCAGTTGGTCCTGGCTTGCTTCAGCTGAAGCTTTCTTT.

This clonotype has more than one count but fewer than ten. The chain recombines TRBV12-3 or TRBV12-4 with TRBJ2-5, with 7 bases matching TRBD1. V was pared by 7 bases and J by 2 bases, with 10 bases of the junction left unmatched. The CDR3 length is 15 residues. The CDR3 DNA reads TGTGCCAGCAAACAGACAGGGCTAGCTCAAGAGACCCAGTACTTC. Protein sequence: CASKQTGLAQETQYF.

The chain employs TRBV4-1 and TRBJ1-2, with D possibly TRBD1 on 5 matching bases. Trimming removed 6 bases from V and 7 bases from J, with 21 bases in between. CDR3 length: 15 amino acids. CDR1 and CDR2 (germline): MGHRA, YSYEKL. The CDR3 DNA follows: TGCGCCAGCAGGATCGGAGGGGATAAAGGCGGTGGCTACACCTTC. Amino acid sequence: CASRIGGDKGGGYTF.

This clonotype appeared many times. The chain couples TRBV20-1 to TRBJ1-2, with a possible D match to TRBD1 (5 bases). Germline CDR1 and CDR2: DFQATT and SNEGSKA (reference sequence). CDR3 size: 12 residues. The V gene lost 3 bases and the J gene lost 7 bases, with 12 bases spanning the gap. DNA for the CDR3: TGCAGTGCTAGTTCCTGGGGCTCTGGCTACACCTTC. Translated: CSASSWGSGYTF.

In this sample, this clonotype turned up many times. This chain links TRBV18 with TRBJ2-1, with D possibly called TRBD1 or TRBD2 (6 bases each). Trimming took 1 base from V and 2 from J, leaving 12 bases between them. Per germline, CDR1 KGHSH and CDR2 LQKENI. CDR3 length equals 16 residues. The CDR3 sequence is CASSPHRGPPYNEQFF. CDR3 nucleotides: TGTGCCAGCTCACCACATCGGGGGCCCCCCTACAATGAGCAGTTCTTC.

This clonotype was counted a few times. The chain couples TRBV5-5 to TRBJ2-3; D might be TRBD2 (5 bases). The CDR3 runs 14 residues. Trimming stripped 6 bases from V and 1 base from J, with 12 bases between. The V gene's germline CDR1 is SGHKS and CDR2 YYEKEE (reference sequence). This CDR3 is CASMGYGGTDTQYF. The CDR3, as DNA: TGTGCCAGCATGGGGTACGGGGGCACAGATACGCAGTATTTT.

The V and J genes are TRBV6-5 and TRBJ2-5; D unclear. Trimming removed 1 base from V and 5 bases from J, with 17 bases in between. The CDR3 extends over 16 amino acids. CDR1 is MNHEY and CDR2 is SVGAGI in the germline V gene. CDR3 in DNA: TGTGCCAGCAGTTACTATGCCGTTACAGTTACTGAGACCCAGTACTTC. Its protein is CASSYYAVTVTETQYF.

DNA for the CDR3: TGTGCCAGCAGTGAAGGTAGTGGCTGGAGCCTTAACTATGGCTACACCTTC. Its protein product is CASSEGSGWSLNYGYTF. The rearrangement joins TRBV25-1 to TRBJ1-2, with no clear D. The CDR3 totals 17 residues. V was clipped by 2 bases and J by 1 base, with 17 bases between them. In germline, CDR1 is MGHDK, CDR2 SYGVNS.

The CDR3 DNA is TGTGCCAGCAGTTTTACCTACGACGAGCAGTACTTC. Translating it yields CASSFTYDEQYF. The gene calls are TRBV12-3 or TRBV12-4 and TRBJ2-7; D gene uncertain. The CDR3 extends over 12 amino acids. The ends were cut back, 3 bases at V and 5 bases at J, with 8 bases in the middle.

This chain uses TRBV21-1 with TRBJ2-7; the D call TRBD2 from the table was never checked on the DNA. TRBV21-1 constitutes a pseudogene. The CDR3 totals 16 residues. The CDR3 DNA sequence: TGTGCCAGCAGCAAAGTCGGGAGTCCTAGCTCCTACGAGCAGTACGTC. Protein product: CASSKVGSPSSYEQYV.

This clonotype was seen at least ten times. This rearrangement joins TRBV27 to TRBJ2-1; 7 nucleotides match TRBD2. Germline assignment: CDR1 MNHEY and CDR2 SMNVEV (reference sequence). The CDR3 runs 11 residues. V was pared by 7 bases and J by 6 bases, with 0 bases of the junction left unmatched. The CDR3 DNA reads TGTGCCAGCACGGGAGGCAATGAGCAGTTCTTC. Protein product: CASTGGNEQFF.

In this sample, this clonotype turned up a few times. The V gene is TRBV20-1, the J gene TRBJ2-5; 9 bases are a match to TRBD2. This CDR3 has 15 residues. With V trimmed by 3 bases and J by 2 bases, 7 bases remained unmatched. Germline V CDR1 and CDR2: DFQATT, SNEGSKA (reference sequence). Here the CDR3 reads CSASSERGAQETQYF. The CDR3 DNA is TGCAGTGCTAGTTCCGAGCGGGGGGCTCAAGAGACCCAGTACTTC.

This clonotype was counted a few times. The chain employs TRBV12-3 or TRBV12-4 and TRBJ2-7, with 7 bases lining up with TRBD1. The CDR3 spans 14 residues. V was clipped by 3 bases and J by 2 bases; unmatched bases: 4. The CDR3 nucleotides are TGTGCCAGCAGTTTGCACAGGGGAACCTACGAGCAGTACTTC. It encodes CASSLHRGTYEQYF.